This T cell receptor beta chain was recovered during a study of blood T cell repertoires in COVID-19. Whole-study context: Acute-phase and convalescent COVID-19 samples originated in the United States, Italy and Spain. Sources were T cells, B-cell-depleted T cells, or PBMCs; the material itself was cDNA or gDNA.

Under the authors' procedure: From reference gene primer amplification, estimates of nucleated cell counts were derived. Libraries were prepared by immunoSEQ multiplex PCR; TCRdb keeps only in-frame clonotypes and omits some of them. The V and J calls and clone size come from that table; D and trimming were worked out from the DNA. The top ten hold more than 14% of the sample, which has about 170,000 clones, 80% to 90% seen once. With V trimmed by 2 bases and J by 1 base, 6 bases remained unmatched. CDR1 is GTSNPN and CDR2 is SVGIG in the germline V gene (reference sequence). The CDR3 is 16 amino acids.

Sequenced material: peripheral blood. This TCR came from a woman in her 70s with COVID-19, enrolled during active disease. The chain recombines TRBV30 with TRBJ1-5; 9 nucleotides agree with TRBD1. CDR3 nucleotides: TGTGCCTGGAGTCCTTGGACAGGGGTGAGCAATCAGCCCCAGCATTTT. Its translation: CAWSPWTGVSNQPQHF.